The 20 T cell receptor beta chains reported below all come from one sample, sequenced in a study of cytomegalovirus exposure and HLA in healthy donors. PCR involved 60 Vbeta and 13 Jbeta primers. Assay used: immunoSEQ multiplex PCR; TCRdb lists only in-frame clones, some missing. The sample lists under 150,000 clones, about 68% seen once, with about 4.2% in the top ten. Material for sequencing was PBMCs. Receptor source: a middle-aged woman in good health and CMV-seropositive.

As concerns this clone: One end of the junction does not line up with germline, which may come from a read error. This rearrangement joins TRBV7-7 to TRBJ2-7, with 8 bases aligning to TRBD1. The CDR3 has 15 amino acids. Germline V lookup: CDR1 SSHAT, CDR2 FNYEAQ (reference sequence). The CDR3 spells CASSLGRDRSYEQYF. CDR3 nucleotide sequence: TGTGCTAGCAGCTTAGGGCGGGACAGGTCGTACGAGCAGTACTTC. Using reference TRBV7-7 and TRBJ2-7 for the parts outside the CDR3, the full variable domain is GAGVSQSPRYKVTKRGQDVTLRCDPISSHATLYWYQQALGQGPEFLTYFNYEAQPDKSGLPSDRFSAERPEGSISTLTIQRTEQRDSAMYRCASSLGRDRSYEQYFGPGTRLTVT.

This clone was recorded a few times. V and J are TRBV4-3 and TRBJ2-7; D is ambiguous. The CDR3 runs to 13 residues. CDR1 is LGHNA, CDR2 YSLEER, per germline. Trimming stripped 1 base from V and 3 bases from J, with 7 bases between. The CDR3 region has the DNA TGCGCCAGCAGCCAAGGGCTCGACTACGAGCAGTACTTC. Amino acids: CASSQGLDYEQYF.

V and J are TRBV7-2 and TRBJ1-3; weak D call: TRBD1 (5 bases). The CDR3 spans 17 residues. The V end was cut by 1 base, the J end by 0 bases, with 13 bases between. Germline lookup yields CDR1 SGHTA and CDR2 FQGNSA. The CDR3 sequence: CASSLEGTGLSGNTIYF. The CDR3 DNA sequence: TGTGCCAGCAGCTTAGAGGGGACGGGACTCTCTGGAAACACCATATATTTT.

This chain connects TRBV7-9 to TRBJ1-2; tentatively, D is TRBD1 (6 bases). The CDR3 has 15 residues. Germline values: CDR1 SEHNR, CDR2 FQNEAQ (reference sequence). V was clipped by 6 bases and J by 0 bases, with 14 bases between them. The CDR3: CASSPPGGPNYGYTF. The CDR3 nucleotides are TGTGCCAGCAGTCCTCCCGGGGGGCCTAACTATGGCTACACCTTC.

This rearrangement joins TRBV7-6 to TRBJ1-1, with 7 bases identical to TRBD1. CDR3 length: 16 amino acids. Losses at the gene ends were 0 bases for V and 1 base for J; bases not matched to a gene: 5. From germline, CDR1 is SGHVS and CDR2 FNYEAQ. The CDR3 bases are TGTGCCAGCAGCTTAGCCCCGGGACAGACGAACACTGAAGCTTTCTTT. Amino acid sequence: CASSLAPGQTNTEAFF.

DNA for the CDR3: TGTGCCAGTAGTATAGAAGGGGGCACTGAAGCTTTCTTT. Translated: CASSIEGGTEAFF. This chain uses TRBV19 with TRBJ1-1; perhaps TRBD1 as D (6 bases). The V end lost 0 bases, the J end lost 4 bases, and 6 bases lay between the germline ends. The CDR3 loop spans 13 amino acids. Germline V gene lookup returns CDR1 LNHDA and CDR2 SQIVND (reference sequence).

This chain connects TRBV6-1 to TRBJ2-1, with 7 positions matching TRBD1. The CDR3 length is 15 residues. J was trimmed by 5 bases and V by 5 bases; bases with no gene match: 9. Germline loops: CDR1 MNHNS, CDR2 SASEGT. As DNA, the CDR3 is TGTGCCAGCAGTTTAAGACAGGGATCGGACAATGAGCAGTTCTTC. Translation: CASSLRQGSDNEQFF.

This clone has a single count. The chain links TRBV7-9 to TRBJ1-3, with TRBD1 matching 7 bases. Germline assignment: CDR1 SEHNR and CDR2 FQNEAQ (reference sequence). After removal of 8 bases from V and 3 bases from J, the junction contained 7 bases not matched to a gene. This CDR3 has 14 amino acids. This CDR3 is CASGTGQRGNTIYF. The DNA of the CDR3 is TGTGCCAGCGGGACGGGACAGCGTGGAAACACCATATATTTT.

V usage is TRBV7-9 and J usage is TRBJ2-3; no clear D gene. V lost 3 bases to trimming and J lost 4 bases, with 5 bases between them. The CDR3 loop spans 12 amino acids. Germline-derived CDR1 and CDR2 are SEHNR and FQNEAQ (reference sequence). The CDR3 here is CASSFSADTQYF. The CDR3 region has the DNA TGTGCCAGCAGCTTTTCTGCAGATACGCAGTATTTT.

A few counts support this clone. The chain carries TRBV5-1 and TRBJ2-7; 9 bases line up with TRBD2. The CDR3 sequence is 15 residues long. CDR1 and CDR2 from the germline V gene are SGHRS and YFSETQ. V was pared by 1 base and J by 2 bases, with 4 bases of the junction left unmatched. The CDR3 DNA reads TGCGCCAGCAGCTTGACTAGCGGGTGGGCCTACGAGCAGTACTTC. The encoded protein is CASSLTSGWAYEQYF.

The chain employs TRBV6-1 and TRBJ2-2; D perhaps matches TRBD2 (5 bases). Per the germline V gene, CDR1 is MNHNS and CDR2 is SASEGT. Trimming took 6 bases from V and 4 from J, leaving 12 bases between them. The CDR3 extends over 14 amino acids. The CDR3 DNA sequence: TGTGCCAGCAGCGGGGTATATGGCACCGGGGAGCTGTTTTTT. This gives the protein CASSGVYGTGELFF.

The gene calls are TRBV29-1 and TRBJ2-3; no clear D gene. V shed 7 bases and J shed 0 bases, with 17 bases lying between them. This CDR3 region has 15 residues. CDR1 SQVTM and CDR2 ANQGSEA come from the germline V gene. The CDR3 loop is CSAAQDTQSTDTQYF. The CDR3 region has the DNA TGCAGCGCGGCCCAAGACACCCAAAGCACAGATACGCAGTATTTT.

The rearrangement joins TRBV10-3 to TRBJ1-6; maybe TRBD1 (5 bases). The CDR3 runs to 14 residues. Germline V gene lookup returns CDR1 ENHRY and CDR2 SYGVKD. Trimming cost V 3 bases and J 9 bases, with 12 bases left between them. The CDR3 region is CAISESTESSPLHF. CDR3 nucleotides: TGTGCCATCAGTGAATCGACAGAGAGTTCACCCCTCCACTTT.

The J gene is TRBJ1-2, the V gene TRBV6-5, with a weak D call TRBD1 (5 bases). Germline-derived CDR1 and CDR2 are MNHEY and SVGAGI. This CDR3 region has 13 residues. The ends were cut back, 2 bases at V and 2 bases at J, with 6 bases in the middle. CDR3 protein: CASSYDRNYGYTF. Written as DNA, the CDR3 is TGTGCCAGCAGTTACGACAGAAACTATGGCTACACCTTC.

The V and J genes are TRBV29-1 and TRBJ1-1, with 8 bases aligning to TRBD1. The length of the CDR3 is 14 residues. Germline V gene sequence: CDR1 SQVTM, CDR2 ANQGSEA. V was pared by 5 bases and J by 0 bases, with 5 bases of the junction left unmatched. CDR3 bases: TGCAGCGTTTTCAGGGGGCTTTTGAACACTGAAGCTTTCTTT. It translates to CSVFRGLLNTEAFF. The whole variable domain, remainder taken from reference TRBV29-1 and TRBJ1-1, is SAVISQKPSRDICQRGTSLTIQCQVDSQVTMMFWYRQQPGQSLTLIATANQGSEATYESGFVIDKFPISRPNLTFSTLTVSNMSPEDSSIYLCSVFRGLLNTEAFFGQGTRLTVV.

The sample holds one count of this clone. V and J are TRBV15 and TRBJ1-4, with D perhaps matching TRBD1 (5 bases). This CDR3 has 13 amino acids. V lost 6 bases and J lost 5, with 10 bases in between. The germline V gene encodes CDR1 LNHNV and CDR2 YYDKDF (reference sequence). The CDR3 protein is CATRGDLNEKLFF. The CDR3 region has the DNA TGTGCCACCAGGGGGGACTTGAATGAAAAACTGTTTTTT.

V usage is TRBV15 and J usage is TRBJ1-3, with TRBD1 matching over 8 bases. The J segment lost 2 bases and the V segment lost 3 bases, leaving 3 bases of the junction unmatched. Germline V gene lookup returns CDR1 LNHNV and CDR2 YYDKDF (reference sequence). This CDR3 is 15 amino acids long. CDR3 sequence reads: CATSSDRGPGNTIYF. Written as DNA, the CDR3 is TGTGCCACCAGCAGCGACAGGGGCCCTGGAAACACCATATATTTT.

This clone appeared a few times. The rearrangement joins TRBV6-1 to TRBJ2-1; the D is unclear. Trimming cost V 0 bases and J 6 bases, with 6 bases left between them. The germline V gene has CDR1 MNHNS and CDR2 SASEGT. The CDR3 loop spans 13 amino acids. CDR3 nucleotide sequence: TGTGCCAGCAGTGAAGCATGGGCCAATGAGCAGTTCTTC. Translating it yields CASSEAWANEQFF.

This clone was counted ten times or more. The chain combines TRBV2 with TRBJ2-2, with D maybe TRBD1 (6 bases). Trimming removed 6 bases at V and 1 base at J, with 18 bases between. The CDR3 length is 17 residues. Germline lookup yields CDR1 SNHLY and CDR2 FYNNEI. The CDR3 DNA reads as TGTGCCAGCAGCCGACGGGCAGGGGAAAAGAACACCGGGGAGCTGTTTTTT. Amino acids: CASSRRAGEKNTGELFF.

There are a few counts of this clone. The chain recombines TRBV29-1 with TRBJ2-1; D gene uncertain. The V and J ends lost 3 bases and 5 bases respectively, with 11 bases between them. The CDR3 is 13 amino acids. Germline CDR1 and CDR2: SQVTM and ANQGSEA. CDR3 DNA sequence: TGCAGCGTTGACAGCGATTTGGACAATGAGCAGTTCTTC. Translation gives CSVDSDLDNEQFF.